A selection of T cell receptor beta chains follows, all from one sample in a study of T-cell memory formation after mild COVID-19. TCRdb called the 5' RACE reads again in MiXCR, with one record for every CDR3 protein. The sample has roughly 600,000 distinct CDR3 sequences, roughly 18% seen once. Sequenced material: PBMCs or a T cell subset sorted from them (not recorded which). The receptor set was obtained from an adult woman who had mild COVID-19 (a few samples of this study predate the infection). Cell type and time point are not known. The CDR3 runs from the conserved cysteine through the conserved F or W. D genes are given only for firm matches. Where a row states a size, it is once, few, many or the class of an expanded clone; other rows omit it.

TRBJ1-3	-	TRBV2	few	TGTGCCAGCACGTCGGGGGCTGGAAACACCATATATTTT	CASTSGAGNTIYF
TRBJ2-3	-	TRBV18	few	TGTGCCAGCTCCCCCGGAGGGGGGCACGGGGATACGCAGTATTTT	CASSPGGGHGDTQYF
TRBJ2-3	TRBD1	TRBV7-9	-	TGTGCCAGCAGCCTGGGGACAGACAGCACAGATACGCAGTATTTT	CASSLGTDSTDTQYF
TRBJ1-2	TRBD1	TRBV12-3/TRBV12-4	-	TGTGCCAGCAGTTTCCAGGCAGGGGGCGCCGGCTACACCTTC	CASSFQAGGAGYTF
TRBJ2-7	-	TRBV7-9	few	TGTGCCAGCAGTTTTGGACAGACCTACGAGCAGTACTTC	CASSFGQTYEQYF
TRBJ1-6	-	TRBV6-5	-	TGTGCCAGCAGTTACTACCCGGGGGGAAATTCACCCCTCCACTTT	CASSYYPGGNSPLHF
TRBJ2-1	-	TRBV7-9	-	TGTGCCAGCAGCTTATATGCGGGAAATTACAATGAGCAGTTCTTC	CASSLYAGNYNEQFF
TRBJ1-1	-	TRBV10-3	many	TGTGCCACCAGAAGCCCCGGGAACACTGAAGCTTTCTTT	CATRSPGNTEAFF
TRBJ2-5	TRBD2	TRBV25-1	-	TGTGCCAGCAGACCCCAGCGCGGCGGGAGGTCAGGCGAGACCCAGTACTTC	CASRPQRGGRSGETQYF
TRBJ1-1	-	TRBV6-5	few	TGTGCCAGCAGTTCTCGGACCTCTCAGGGCACTGAAGCTTTCTTT	CASSSRTSQGTEAFF
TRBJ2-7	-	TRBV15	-	TGTGCCACCAGCAGTCCTGGGGGGGGCAACGAGCAGTACTTC	CATSSPGGGNEQYF
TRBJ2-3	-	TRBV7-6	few	TGTGCCAGCAGCTTAGTGTTCGGGGGAGTAAGCACAGATACGCAGTATTTT	CASSLVFGGVSTDTQYF
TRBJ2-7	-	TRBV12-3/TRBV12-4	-	TGTGCCAGCAGGAAACAGGGCCCTTACGAGCAGTACTTC	CASRKQGPYEQYF
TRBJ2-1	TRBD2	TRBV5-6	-	TGTGCCAGCAGCTACGGGACTAGCGGGCCAAATGAGCAGTTCTTC	CASSYGTSGPNEQFF
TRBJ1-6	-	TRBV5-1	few	TGCGCCAGCAGCTCATTTCGCTCAGGGGTCGGAAATTCACCCCTCCACTTT	CASSSFRSGVGNSPLHF
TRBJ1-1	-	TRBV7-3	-	TGTGCCAGCAGCTCGATTTTGGGCACTGAAGCTTTCTTT	CASSSILGTEAFF
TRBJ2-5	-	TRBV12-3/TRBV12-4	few	TGTGCCAGCAGTTTATCGGGGTTCGGGACCCAGTACTTC	CASSLSGFGTQYF
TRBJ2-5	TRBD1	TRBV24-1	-	TGTGCCACCAGTGCCTCCGGGACAGGGGAAGAGACCCAGTACTTC	CATSASGTGEETQYF
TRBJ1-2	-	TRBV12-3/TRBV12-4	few	TGTGCCAGCAGCCCCCCCGGGTTTTACTATGGCTACACCTTC	CASSPPGFYYGYTF
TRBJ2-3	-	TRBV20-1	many	TGCAGTGCTAGAGTACTCTACCCTCTCCCAGATACGCAGTATTTT	CSARVLYPLPDTQYF
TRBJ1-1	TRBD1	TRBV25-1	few	TGTGCCAGCAGGACAGGGCAAACTGAAGCTTTCTTT	CASRTGQTEAFF
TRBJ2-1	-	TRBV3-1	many	TGTGCCAGCAGCCTCTTCTACAATGAGCAGTTCTTC	CASSLFYNEQFF
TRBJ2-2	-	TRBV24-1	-	TGTGCCACCAGTGGCATTCCTTTTTCGGCCGGGGAGCTGTTTTTT	CATSGIPFSAGELFF
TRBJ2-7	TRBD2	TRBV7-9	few	TGTGCCAGCAGCAGACCTACTAGCGTAAGCTCCTACGAGCAGTACTTC	CASSRPTSVSSYEQYF
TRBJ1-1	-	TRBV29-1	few	TGCAGCGCTAAAACAGGGTTCGACACTGAAGCTTTCTTT	CSAKTGFDTEAFF
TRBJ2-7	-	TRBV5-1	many	TGCGCCAGCAGCTCGAGGCGGCTGGGAGTCGAGCAGTACTTC	CASSSRRLGVEQYF
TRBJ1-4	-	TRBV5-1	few	TGCGCCAGCAGCTTGTACGCAGGACGCAATGAAAAACTGTTTTTT	CASSLYAGRNEKLFF
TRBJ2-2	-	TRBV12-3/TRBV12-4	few	TGTGCCAGCAGTTTAGGGGTTTCGTTAAGGACCGGGGAGCTGTTTTTT	CASSLGVSLRTGELFF
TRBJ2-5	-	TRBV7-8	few	TGTGCCAGCAGCTCAACCTGGGGGTTAGGAGAGACCCAGTACTTC	CASSSTWGLGETQYF
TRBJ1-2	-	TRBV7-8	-	TGTGCCAGCAGCTCCGCCGGGGCCCACTATGGCTACACCTTC	CASSSAGAHYGYTF
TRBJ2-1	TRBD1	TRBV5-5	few	TGTGCCAGCAGCTTGGGGCAGGGGGTGGACAATGAGCAGTTCTTC	CASSLGQGVDNEQFF
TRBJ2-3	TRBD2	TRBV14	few	TGTGCCAGCAACAAGGGACTAGCATACAGCACAGATACGCAGTATTTT	CASNKGLAYSTDTQYF
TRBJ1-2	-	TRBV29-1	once	TGCAGCCAAGGACGGGCCTATGGCTACACCTTC	CSQGRAYGYTF
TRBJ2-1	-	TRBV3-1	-	TGTGCCAGCAGCCAAGATGGGCCCGAGTTCTTC	CASSQDGPEFF
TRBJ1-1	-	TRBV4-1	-	TGCGCCAGCAGCCAAGGGGGGGCGCGAGGGAACACTGAAGCTTTCTTT	CASSQGGARGNTEAFF
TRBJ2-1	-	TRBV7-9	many	TGTGCCAGCAGCCTTTTCGGGGAGCGGAACACCAATGAGCAGTTCTTC	CASSLFGERNTNEQFF
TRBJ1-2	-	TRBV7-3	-	TGTGCCAGCAGCACCAGAGAAGTCTGCGGCTACACCTTC	CASSTREVCGYTF
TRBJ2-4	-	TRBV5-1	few	TGCGCCAGCAGCTTCGTGGGGTTCACACAGGCCCCGATAGACATTCAGTACTTC	CASSFVGFTQAPIDIQYF
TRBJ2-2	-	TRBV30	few	TGTGCCTGGAGTGGGACGGTCACCGGGGAGCTGTTTTTT	CAWSGTVTGELFF
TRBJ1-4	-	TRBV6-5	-	TGTGCCAGCAGTTACTCGTTCGGCCACGGTAATGAAAAACTGTTTTTT	CASSYSFGHGNEKLFF
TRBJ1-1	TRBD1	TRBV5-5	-	TGTGCCAGCAGCTCCGGGGACAGGGAAGCTTTCTTT	CASSSGDREAFF